A selection of T cell receptor beta chains follows, all from one sample in a study of OX40 agonist ivuxolimab in advanced cancers. Measured with immunoSEQ multiplex PCR; TCRdb has only the in-frame clones, and not every one. This table holds about 70,000 clones, roughly 80% found once. The source material was CD4+ or CD8+ T cells sorted from blood, sampled in a trial of the OX40 agonist ivuxolimab. The receptor source for this set is an adult with an advanced solid tumor such as melanoma, head and neck, liver or kidney cancer. Both conserved end residues are part of each CDR3. The D gene is left open where the match is weak. Not every row has a clone size; where given, it reads once, few, many or a size class.

TRBJ2-3 TRBD2 . TRBV19 TGTGCCAGTAGTACCTTAGCGGGGGTCCGGAATACGCAGTATTTT CASSTLAGVRNTQYF
TRBJ2-7 . . TRBV19 TGTGCCAGTAGTATCGGCTACGAGCAGTACTTC CASSIGYEQYF
TRBJ2-7 TRBD1 . TRBV9 TGTGCCAGCAGCGTTAACGACAGGGGCAACGAGCAGTACTTC CASSVNDRGNEQYF
TRBJ1-2 . few TRBV7-2 TGTGCCAGCAGCTTGACAGATGCCATGGGCTACACCTTC CASSLTDAMGYTF
TRBJ1-4 . once TRBV19 TGTGCCAGTAGTACCCCTCGGAGGGAGAAGGAAAAACTGTTTTTT CASSTPRREKEKLFF
TRBJ1-1 . . TRBV5-1 TGCGCCAGCAGCTTGTCCCACAGGACTATGAACACTGAAGCTTTCTTT CASSLSHRTMNTEAFF
TRBJ2-3 TRBD2 . TRBV2 TGTGCCAGCAGTGGAGCGCAGTACAGCGGGAGTGGGGGTACGCAGTATTTT CASSGAQYSGSGGTQYF
TRBJ2-1 TRBD1 . TRBV5-4 TGTGCCAGCAGCTTGGACTTACAGGGGTCGCGTGAGCAGTTCTTC CASSLDLQGSREQFF
TRBJ2-2 . . TRBV5-1 TGCGCCAGCAGCTTGTATGGGTATAACGCCGGGGAGCTGTTTTTT CASSLYGYNAGELFF
TRBJ2-1 TRBD2 . TRBV28 TGTGCCAGCAGCCTATTCCCCCCACCCCCACCTAGCGGGTGGGACAATGAGCAGTTCTTC CASSLFPPPPPSGWDNEQFF
TRBJ2-3 . . TRBV14 TGTGCCAGCAGCCAAGACGGCAGGGGATTCACAGATACGCAGTATTTT CASSQDGRGFTDTQYF
TRBJ2-2 TRBD2 medium-sized TRBV9 TGTGCCAGCTCTAGCGGACAGAACACCGGGGAGCTGTTTTTT CASSSGQNTGELFF
TRBJ1-6 . . TRBV2 TGTGCCAGCAGTGCTCATTCACCCCTCCACTTT CASSAHSPLHF
TRBJ1-5 . . TRBV30 TGTGCCTGGAGTCCTCAGCCGGGGCAGCCCCAGCATTTT CAWSPQPGQPQHF
TRBJ1-5 . . TRBV11-2 TGTGCCAGCAGCTTAGGGGGAGATGGCAATCAGCCCCAGCATTTT CASSLGGDGNQPQHF
TRBJ1-2 . once TRBV7-3 TGTGCCAGCAGCTTAAACGGCAGGGAGTCGGATGGCTACACCTTC CASSLNGRESDGYTF
TRBJ2-1 . once TRBV11-2 TGTGCCAGCAGCTTATGGGGATCGAGCTCCTACAATGAGCAGTTCTTC CASSLWGSSSYNEQFF
TRBJ2-7 TRBD2 . TRBV6-5 TGTGCCAGCAGTTACGGGACTAGCGGGAGTCCGTACTTC CASSYGTSGSPYF
TRBJ1-3 . . TRBV4-1 TGCGCCAGCAGCCCGACAATTATAGGGGGAAACACCATATATTTT CASSPTIIGGNTIYF
TRBJ2-3 . . TRBV7-9 TGTGCCAGCAGCTTAAATGTTCGGGACACAGATACGCAGTATTTT CASSLNVRDTDTQYF
TRBJ1-2 TRBD1 . TRBV11-2 TGTGCCAGCAGCTTAGACAGGACAGGGGGCGCGTACACCTTC CASSLDRTGGAYTF
TRBJ1-2 . . TRBV5-6 TGTGCCAGCAGCGACCGAGGAGTCAACTATGGCTACACCTTC CASSDRGVNYGYTF
TRBJ1-2 . . TRBV7-3 TGTGCCAGCAGCGCGGACGAGGGAGTTGGCTACACCTTC CASSADEGVGYTF
TRBJ1-2 . . TRBV11-1 TGTGCCAGCAGCTTCGAGGCAGGGGAAGGTGGCTACACCTTC CASSFEAGEGGYTF
TRBJ1-5 . . TRBV6-1 TGTGCCAGCAGTGAAGTAGGGGGCAATCAGCCCCAGCATTTT CASSEVGGNQPQHF
TRBJ2-7 . . TRBV5-4 TGTGCCAGCAGCCTCCCCGAGAGGGCGACCTACGAGCAGTACTTC CASSLPERATYEQYF
TRBJ2-6 . once TRBV19 TGTGCCAGTAGTATTGGGCTAGCCGCAAGCTCTGGGGCCAACGTCCTGACTTTC CASSIGLAASSGANVLTF
TRBJ2-2 TRBD1 . TRBV19 TGTGCCACCAGACTTACAGGGGACACCGGGGAGCTGTTTTTT CATRLTGDTGELFF
TRBJ2-2 . . TRBV11-2 TGTGCCAGCAGCCGCGCAGGGCCCGGGGAGCTGTTTTTT CASSRAGPGELFF
TRBJ1-3 TRBD1 . TRBV5-1 TGCGCCAGCAGCTTGTCCGGACAGGGGAGGGGAAACACCATATATTTT CASSLSGQGRGNTIYF
TRBJ1-4 . few TRBV28 TGTGCCAGCAGCCCCATTTGGGAGGGGCCTAATGAAAAACTGTTTTTT CASSPIWEGPNEKLFF
TRBJ1-1 . few TRBV19 TGTGCCAGTAGTATAGATCCTGCAGGGCCCTTAGTGCCTGAAGCTTTCTTT CASSIDPAGPLVPEAFF
TRBJ2-5 . . TRBV4-2 TGTGCCAGCAGCCAAGGGGTCGGGGGTGACGAGACCCAGTACTTC CASSQGVGGDETQYF
TRBJ2-1 . . TRBV6-6 TGTGCCAGCAGTTTGGTCAATGAGCAGTTCTTC CASSLVNEQFF
TRBJ2-2 . few TRBV5-4 TGTGCCAGCAGCTCGCAGTCGAACACCGGGGAGCTGTTTTTT CASSSQSNTGELFF
TRBJ2-3 . . TRBV7-9 TGTGCCAGCAGCTTAGAAGCAGATACGCAGTATTTT CASSLEADTQYF
TRBJ2-7 . . TRBV7-5 TGTGTCAGAAGTCCGGACAGGGGCCCCTACGAGCAGTACTTC CVRSPDRGPYEQYF
TRBJ1-4 TRBD1 . TRBV6-6 TGTGCCAGCAGTTCGACAGGGACTAATGAAAAACTGTTTTTT CASSSTGTNEKLFF
TRBJ2-1 TRBD2 few TRBV19 TGTGCCAGTAGTCGAGCGGGGGGATTTTACAATGAGCAGTTCTTC CASSRAGGFYNEQFF
TRBJ1-1 . once TRBV5-1 TGCGCCAGCAGCCCGGCAGGGGACACTGAAGCTTTCTTT CASSPAGDTEAFF
TRBJ2-1 TRBD2 . TRBV9 TGTGCCAGCAGCCCCGAGGCGGGGGTGAACGAGCAGTTCTTC CASSPEAGVNEQFF
TRBJ1-3 . few TRBV10-3 TGTGCCATCAGTGAGGATGGGGTCCCCGGAAACACCATATATTTT CAISEDGVPGNTIYF
TRBJ2-5 TRBD1 . TRBV23-1 TGCGCCAGCAGCTACCGGGACAGGGTGTACCAAGAGACCCAGTACTTC CASSYRDRVYQETQYF
TRBJ2-2 TRBD1 . TRBV5-1 TGCGCCAGCAGCGCCGGGACAGGGTGGCGGGAGGAGCTGTTTTTT CASSAGTGWREELFF
TRBJ1-1 . few TRBV12-5 TGTGCTAGTGGTCTGGGGCGGGATCTCACTGAAGCTTTCTTT CASGLGRDLTEAFF
TRBJ1-6 . few TRBV18 TGTGCCAGCTCACAAGGGGTGTCAGAGGCTTCACCCCTCCACTTT CASSQGVSEASPLHF
TRBJ2-2 . . TRBV5-4 TGTGCCAGCACCCTCGACTCCAGGGAGACCGGGGAGCTGTTTTTT CASTLDSRETGELFF
TRBJ2-2 TRBD1 once TRBV9 TGTGCCAGCAGGCAAGAGGACAGGGGAAGTGCCGGGGAGCTGTTTTTT CASRQEDRGSAGELFF
TRBJ2-1 TRBD2 . TRBV5-8 TGTGCCAGCAGCTTGGAGGTAGCGGGGGACAATGAGCAGTTCTTC CASSLEVAGDNEQFF
TRBJ2-3 TRBD2 . TRBV6-1 TGTGCCAGCAGTGTGGGACTAGCGGGGGGGCCAAGCACAGATACGCAGTATTTT CASSVGLAGGPSTDTQYF
TRBJ1-2 TRBD1 . TRBV5-1 TGCGCCAGCAGCGCTGGACAGGGGGCCTATGGCTACACCTTC CASSAGQGAYGYTF
TRBJ1-1 TRBD1 once TRBV28 TGTGCCAGCAGTTTTCTGGGACAGGTCGGCACTGAAGCTTTCTTT CASSFLGQVGTEAFF
TRBJ1-1 TRBD1 few TRBV7-9 TGTGCCAGCAGCACCGGGACAGGGGCTTTCTTT CASSTGTGAFF